The sequence of this T cell receptor (beta chain) was determined in a study of cytomegalovirus exposure and HLA in healthy donors. Study results and limitations: In vitro testing confirmed a few CMV-associated chains as specific for CMV antigens.

Per the germline V gene, CDR1 is SQVTM and CDR2 is ANQGSEA. V was pared by 3 bases and J by 1 base, with 11 bases between. CDR3 length: 14 residues. It was the approximately 110-subject validation cohort, separate from the roughly 700-subject first cohort, to which the donors belonged. For this clone: What it recognizes is unknown.

The repertoire was sequenced with immunoSEQ multiplex PCR; TCRdb's copy has only in-frame clones and lacks some. Of 70,000 to 80,000 clones in the sample, about 93% were seen once. J is TRBJ2-3 and V is TRBV29-1, with TRBD2 as a possible D gene (5 bases). The sample taken for sequencing was PBMCs. The TCR comes from a woman aged 18-29 years in good health and CMV-seronegative. CDR3 bases: TGCAGCGTTGAGGAGGCAGGACGCACAGATACGCAGTATTTT. Residues: CSVEEAGRTDTQYF.